This T cell receptor beta chain was recorded in a study of neurological immune-mediated disorders. Overall study: Multiple sclerosis patients (n ≈ 35) included roughly 30 with relapsing-remitting and 3 with secondary progressive disease.

Unsorted libraries came from 2 million PBMCs stored at -80 °C. This clonotype has a count of ten or more. The V gene's germline CDR1 is MNHNY and CDR2 SVGAGI (reference sequence). This CDR3 region has 12 residues. Trimming took 10 bases from V and 7 from J, leaving 16 bases between them. The cDNA was generated through 5'RACE incorporating 10-nucleotide random UMIs. Each sequencing run yielded over 190 million TCR-beta sequences from 15-18 subjects. TCRdb ran MiXCR on the 5' RACE reads and lists one entry per CDR3 protein. The profile shows 55,000 to 85,000 distinct CDR3 sequences, 3.2% of them singletons.

The sequencing sample was made of PBMCs. The J gene is TRBJ1-2, the V gene TRBV6-6; no firm D call. This receptor was obtained from a woman aged 45-59 years with multiple sclerosis. The DNA for the CDR3 is TGTGCCACCGTCGACAAAACCTCTGGCTACACCTTC. It specifies CATVDKTSGYTF.